Below, 5 T cell receptor beta chains from the same sample are listed, as sequenced in a study of blood T cell repertoires in COVID-19 (TCRdb year 2020). Library construction relied on the immunoSEQ multiplex PCR assay. This immuneACCESS table, as held by TCRdb, lists in-frame sequences with V and J called but not all clones. Of the missing ones, under half trace to an unresolved V gene in checked studies; the others have no known cause. Across this sample there are 250,000 to 350,000 clones, with around nine tenths seen only once. The ten most abundant clones make up approximately 12% of the sample. The sequenced sample was peripheral blood. The source of these receptors is a woman aged 60-75 years with acute or convalescent COVID-19.

The chain is built from TRBV19 and TRBJ1-2; tentatively, D is TRBD1 (6 bases). V shed 5 bases and J shed 4 bases, with 14 bases lying between them. Per germline, CDR1 LNHDA and CDR2 SQIVND (reference sequence). The CDR3 totals 14 residues. For the CDR3, the DNA is TGTGCCAGTAGTCCCTCCGGGACACCCTATGGCTACACCTTC. As protein: CASSPSGTPYGYTF.

As DNA, the CDR3 is TGTGCCAGCAGCCCGACTAGAGGTCTAGCCAAAAACATTCAGTACTTC. Encoded protein: CASSPTRGLAKNIQYF. The chain combines TRBV11-2 with TRBJ2-4, with D possibly being TRBD2 (6 bases). Germline CDR1 reads SGHAT; CDR2 reads FQNNGV. This CDR3 is built from 16 residues. V was clipped by 5 bases and J by 0 bases, with 14 bases between them.

In regard to this clone: The junction departs from germline at one end; a sequencing error may be responsible. The chain combines TRBV7-7 with TRBJ2-3; D may be TRBD1 (5 bases). This CDR3 has 19 residues. Germline V gene sequence: CDR1 SSHAT, CDR2 FNYEAQ (reference sequence). The CDR3 nucleotides are TGTGCTAGCAGACCCCTAGGGGCAGGGATTTATGTCAGCACAGATACGCAGTATTTT. The encoded protein is CASRPLGAGIYVSTDTQYF. Variable domain in full (rest from reference TRBV7-7 and TRBJ2-3): GAGVSQSPRYKVTKRGQDVTLRCDPISSHATLYWYQQALGQGPEFLTYFNYEAQPDKSGLPSDRFSAERPEGSISTLTIQRTEQRDSAMYRCASRPLGAGIYVSTDTQYFGPGTRLTVL.

The CDR3 spells CASSPQGKSSGNTIYF. In DNA, the CDR3 is TGTGCCAGCTCACCACAGGGGAAGAGCTCTGGAAACACCATATATTTT. The rearrangement links TRBV18 to TRBJ1-3; the D gene is possibly TRBD1 (5 bases). Germline V gene lookup returns CDR1 KGHSH and CDR2 LQKENI. This CDR3 is built from 16 residues. Trimming cost V 1 base and J 0 bases, with 10 bases left between them.

This clone was picked up a small number of times. V is TRBV9 and J is TRBJ1-1; D might be TRBD1 (6 bases). The CDR3 extends over 15 amino acids. Germline loops: CDR1 SGDLS, CDR2 YYNGEE. Trimming pared 3 bases from V and 0 bases from J, leaving 12 bases between. The CDR3 region is CASSARGAMNTEAFF. Written as DNA, the CDR3 is TGTGCCAGCAGCGCCCGGGGGGCCATGAACACTGAAGCTTTCTTT. Variable domain in full (rest from reference TRBV9 and TRBJ1-1): DSGVTQTPKHLITATGQRVTLRCSPRSGDLSVYWYQQSLDQGLQFLIQYYNGEERAKGNILERFSAQQFPDLHSELNLSSLELGDSALYFCASSARGAMNTEAFFGQGTRLTVV.